The clone carrying this TCR beta chain has more than one count but fewer than ten. Its matching antigen is unknown. These data come from a study of T-cell reconstitution after alpha-beta-depleted transplantation in children. Overall study findings and caveats: As was reported, about two months after transplant, alpha-beta T cells came from several hundred expanded graft clones. It was newly produced T cells that mostly accounted for T-cell counts and diversity one year after transplant. At day 60, the high TCRbeta diversity found in some patients originated from recipient T cells and thymic progenitors that had survived.

This CDR3 is built from 12 residues. The germline gives CDR1 DFQATT, CDR2 SNEGSKA (reference sequence). V lost 0 bases, J lost 6 bases, and 3 bases lay in between. TCRbeta library preparation incorporated unique molecular identifiers. TCRdb reprocessed the PCR reads via MiXCR and lists one record per CDR3 protein. This sample has a few hundred thousand distinct CDR3 sequences, with 20% to 30% found just once. This sequence originates from a female patient aged 2 to 10 who had a stem cell transplant for congenital amegakaryocytic thrombocytopenia, so the T cells may come from the graft donor. J is TRBJ1-6 and V is TRBV20-1; D unresolved. The sequencing here drew on PBMCs, mostly from graft donor cells, taken 360 days after TCRalphabeta/CD19-depleted stem cell transplant. CDR3 nucleotides: TGCAGTGCTAGAGATACTAATTCACCCCTCCACTTT. Residues: CSARDTNSPLHF.